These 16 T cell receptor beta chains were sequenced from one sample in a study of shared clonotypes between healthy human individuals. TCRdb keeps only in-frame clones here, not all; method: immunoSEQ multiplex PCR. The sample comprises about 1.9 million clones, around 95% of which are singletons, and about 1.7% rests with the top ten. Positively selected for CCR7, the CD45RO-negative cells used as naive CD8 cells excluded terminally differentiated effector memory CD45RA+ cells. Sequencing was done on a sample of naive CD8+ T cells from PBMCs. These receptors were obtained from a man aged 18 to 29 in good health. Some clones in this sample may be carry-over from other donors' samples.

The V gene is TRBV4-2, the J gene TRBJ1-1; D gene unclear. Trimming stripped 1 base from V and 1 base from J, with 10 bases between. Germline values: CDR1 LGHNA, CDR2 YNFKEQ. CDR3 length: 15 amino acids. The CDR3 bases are TGTGCCAGCAGCCAAGGTTCAATAGGGAACACTGAAGCTTTCTTT. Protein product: CASSQGSIGNTEAFF.

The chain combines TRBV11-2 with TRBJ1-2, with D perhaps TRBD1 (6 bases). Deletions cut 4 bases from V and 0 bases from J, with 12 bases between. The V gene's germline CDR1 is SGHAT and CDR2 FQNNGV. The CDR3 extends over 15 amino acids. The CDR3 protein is CASSSWTAPNYGYTF. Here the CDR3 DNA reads TGTGCCAGCAGCTCCTGGACAGCTCCTAACTATGGCTACACCTTC.

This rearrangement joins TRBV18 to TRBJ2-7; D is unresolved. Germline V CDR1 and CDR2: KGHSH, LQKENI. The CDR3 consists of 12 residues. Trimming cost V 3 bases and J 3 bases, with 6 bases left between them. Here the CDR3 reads CASSPQLYEQYF. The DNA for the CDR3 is TGTGCCAGCTCACCGCAGCTCTACGAGCAGTACTTC.

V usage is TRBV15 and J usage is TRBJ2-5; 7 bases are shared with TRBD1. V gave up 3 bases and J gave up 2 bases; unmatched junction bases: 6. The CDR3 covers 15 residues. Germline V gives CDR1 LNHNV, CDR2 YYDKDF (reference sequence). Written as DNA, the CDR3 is TGTGCCACCAGCAGTTACAGGGGTCAGCAAGAGACCCAGTACTTC. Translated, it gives CATSSYRGQQETQYF.

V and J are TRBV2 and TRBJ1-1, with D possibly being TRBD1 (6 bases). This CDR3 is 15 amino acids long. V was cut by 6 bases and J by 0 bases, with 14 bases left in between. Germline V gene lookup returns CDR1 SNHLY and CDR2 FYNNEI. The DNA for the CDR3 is TGTGCCAGCAGCTGGACAGCCGACATGAACACTGAAGCTTTCTTT. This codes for CASSWTADMNTEAFF.

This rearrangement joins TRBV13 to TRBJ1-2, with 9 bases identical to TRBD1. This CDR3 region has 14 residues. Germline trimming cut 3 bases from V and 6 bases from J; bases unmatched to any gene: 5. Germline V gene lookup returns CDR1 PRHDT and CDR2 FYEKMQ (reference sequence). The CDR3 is CASSFGTGFNGYTF. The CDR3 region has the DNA TGTGCCAGCAGCTTCGGGACAGGGTTTAATGGCTACACCTTC.

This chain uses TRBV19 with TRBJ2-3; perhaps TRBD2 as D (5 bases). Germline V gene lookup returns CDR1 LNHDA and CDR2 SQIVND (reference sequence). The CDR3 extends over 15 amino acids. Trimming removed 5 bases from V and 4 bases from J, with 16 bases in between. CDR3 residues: CASSLPREGADTQYF. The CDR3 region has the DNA TGTGCCAGTAGTCTCCCGCGAGAGGGCGCAGATACGCAGTATTTT.

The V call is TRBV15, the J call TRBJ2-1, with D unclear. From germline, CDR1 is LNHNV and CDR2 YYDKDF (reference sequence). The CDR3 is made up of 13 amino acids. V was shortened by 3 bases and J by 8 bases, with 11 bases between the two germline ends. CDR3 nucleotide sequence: TGTGCCACCAGCAGGGATAAGAAGGATGAGCAGTTCTTC. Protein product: CATSRDKKDEQFF.

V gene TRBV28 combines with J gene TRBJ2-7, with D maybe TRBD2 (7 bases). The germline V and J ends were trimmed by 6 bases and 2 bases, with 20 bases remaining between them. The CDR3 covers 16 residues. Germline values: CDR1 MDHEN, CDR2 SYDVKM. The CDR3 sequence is CASSPEGGGSPYEQYF. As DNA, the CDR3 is TGTGCCAGCAGCCCCGAGGGGGGGGGTTCCCCCTACGAGCAGTACTTC.

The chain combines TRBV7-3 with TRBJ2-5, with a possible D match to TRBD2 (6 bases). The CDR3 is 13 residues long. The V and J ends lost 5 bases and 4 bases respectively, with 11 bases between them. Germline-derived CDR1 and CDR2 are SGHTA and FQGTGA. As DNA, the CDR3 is TGTGCCAGCAGCCCGGAGGGCCGAGAGACCCAGTACTTC. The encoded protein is CASSPEGRETQYF.

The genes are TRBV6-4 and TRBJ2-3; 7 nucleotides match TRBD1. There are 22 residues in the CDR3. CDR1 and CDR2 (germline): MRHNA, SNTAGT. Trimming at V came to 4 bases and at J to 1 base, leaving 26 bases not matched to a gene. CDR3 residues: CASSASVRADREVGSGTDTQYF. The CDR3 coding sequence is TGTGCCAGCAGTGCCTCCGTCAGGGCCGACAGGGAAGTGGGCAGCGGCACAGATACGCAGTATTTT.

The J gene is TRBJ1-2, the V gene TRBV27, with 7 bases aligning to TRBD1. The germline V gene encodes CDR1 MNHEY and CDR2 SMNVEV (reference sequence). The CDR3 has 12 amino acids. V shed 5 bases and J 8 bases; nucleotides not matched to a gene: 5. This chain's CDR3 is CASSLRGWGYTF. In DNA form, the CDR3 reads TGTGCCAGCAGTCTCAGGGGGTGGGGCTACACCTTC.

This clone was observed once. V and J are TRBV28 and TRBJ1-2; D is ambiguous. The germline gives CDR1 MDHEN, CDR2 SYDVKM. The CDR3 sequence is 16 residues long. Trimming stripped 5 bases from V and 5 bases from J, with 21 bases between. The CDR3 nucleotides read TGTGCCAGCAGTCCCCCCACGGGCAGAAGCGTGTATGGCTACACCTTC. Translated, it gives CASSPPTGRSVYGYTF.

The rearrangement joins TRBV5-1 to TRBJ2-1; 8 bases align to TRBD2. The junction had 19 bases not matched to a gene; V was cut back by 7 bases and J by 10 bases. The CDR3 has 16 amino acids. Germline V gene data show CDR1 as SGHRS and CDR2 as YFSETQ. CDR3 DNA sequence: TGCGCCAGCGATAGCGGGGCTAGCGCGACCCGGCCGGAGCAGTTCTTC. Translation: CASDSGASATRPEQFF.

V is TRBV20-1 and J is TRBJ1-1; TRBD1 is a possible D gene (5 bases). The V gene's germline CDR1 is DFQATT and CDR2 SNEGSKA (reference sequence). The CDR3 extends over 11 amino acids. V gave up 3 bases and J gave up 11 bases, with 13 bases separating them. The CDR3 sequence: CSASTGVRAFF. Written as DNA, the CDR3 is TGCAGTGCTAGTACGGGGGTTAGGGCTTTCTTT.

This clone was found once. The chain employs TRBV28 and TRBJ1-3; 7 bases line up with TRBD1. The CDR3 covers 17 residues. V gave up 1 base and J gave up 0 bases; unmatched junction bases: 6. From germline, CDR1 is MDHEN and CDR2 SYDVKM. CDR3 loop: CASSLLTGSSSGNTIYF. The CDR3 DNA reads TGTGCCAGCAGTTTATTGACAGGGTCAAGCTCTGGAAACACCATATATTTT.